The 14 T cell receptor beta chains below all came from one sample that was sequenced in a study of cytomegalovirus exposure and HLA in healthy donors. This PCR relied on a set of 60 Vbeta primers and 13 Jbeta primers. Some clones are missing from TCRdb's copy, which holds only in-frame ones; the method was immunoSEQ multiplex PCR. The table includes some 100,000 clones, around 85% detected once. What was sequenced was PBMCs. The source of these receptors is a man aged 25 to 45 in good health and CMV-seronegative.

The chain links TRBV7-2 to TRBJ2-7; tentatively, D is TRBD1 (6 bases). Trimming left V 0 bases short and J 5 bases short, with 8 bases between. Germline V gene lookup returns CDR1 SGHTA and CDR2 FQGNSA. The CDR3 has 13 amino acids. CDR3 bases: TGTGCCAGCAGCTTAGCAGCAGGGGACGAGCAGTACTTC. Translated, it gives CASSLAAGDEQYF. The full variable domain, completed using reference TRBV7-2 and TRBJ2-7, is GAGVSQSPSNKVTEKGKDVELRCDPISGHTALYWYRQSLGQGLEFLIYFQGNSAPDKSGLPSDRFSAERTGGSVSTLTIQRTQQEDSAVYLCASSLAAGDEQYFGPGTRLTVT.

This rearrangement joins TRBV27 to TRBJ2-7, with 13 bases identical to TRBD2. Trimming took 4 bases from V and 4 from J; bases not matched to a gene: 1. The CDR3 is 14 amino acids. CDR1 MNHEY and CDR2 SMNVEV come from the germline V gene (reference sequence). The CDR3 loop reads CASSSGLAGYEQYF. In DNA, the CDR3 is TGTGCCAGCAGTTCGGGACTAGCGGGGTACGAGCAGTACTTC.

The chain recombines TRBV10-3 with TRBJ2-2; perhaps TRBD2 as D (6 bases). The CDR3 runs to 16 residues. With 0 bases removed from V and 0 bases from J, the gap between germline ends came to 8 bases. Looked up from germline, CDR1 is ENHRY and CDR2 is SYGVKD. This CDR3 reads CAISESGGSNTGELFF. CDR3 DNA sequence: TGTGCCATCAGTGAGTCGGGGGGATCGAACACCGGGGAGCTGTTTTTT.

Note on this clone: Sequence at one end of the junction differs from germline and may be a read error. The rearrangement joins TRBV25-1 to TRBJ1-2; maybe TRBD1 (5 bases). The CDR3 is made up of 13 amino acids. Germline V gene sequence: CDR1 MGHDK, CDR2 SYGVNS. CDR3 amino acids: CASSEYWTTGCTF. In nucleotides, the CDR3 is TGTGCCAGCAGTGAATATTGGACAACTGGCTGCACCTTC.

This CDR3 reads CASSSQVGVSSYNEQFF. CDR3 in DNA: TGTGCCAGCAGCTCCCAGGTCGGGGTAAGCTCCTACAATGAGCAGTTCTTC. This rearrangement joins TRBV7-2 to TRBJ2-1, with D perhaps matching TRBD2 (5 bases). V lost 4 bases and J 0 bases, leaving 16 bases between the germline ends. The germline V gene encodes CDR1 SGHTA and CDR2 FQGNSA. This CDR3 comprises 17 residues.

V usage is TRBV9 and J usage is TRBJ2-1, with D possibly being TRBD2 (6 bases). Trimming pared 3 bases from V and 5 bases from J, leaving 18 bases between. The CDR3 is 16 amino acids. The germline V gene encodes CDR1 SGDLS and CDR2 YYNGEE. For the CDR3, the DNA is TGTGCCAGCAGCGCCGAAACGGGACTGGCGAACAATGAGCAGTTCTTC. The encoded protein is CASSAETGLANNEQFF.

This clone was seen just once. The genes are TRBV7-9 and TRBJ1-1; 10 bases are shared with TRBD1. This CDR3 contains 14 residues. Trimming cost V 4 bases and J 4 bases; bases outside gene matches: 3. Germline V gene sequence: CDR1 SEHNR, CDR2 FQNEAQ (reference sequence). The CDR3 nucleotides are TGTGCCAGCAGCTCCCGGACAGGGGGCACTGAAGCTTTCTTT. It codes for CASSSRTGGTEAFF.

The DNA of the CDR3 is TGCGCCAGCAGCCAGTTTCTAGCGGGAGGTGAAGAGCAGTACTTC. It encodes CASSQFLAGGEEQYF. The chain uses TRBV5-1 and TRBJ2-7; 11 nucleotides line up with TRBD2. Germline loops: CDR1 SGHRS, CDR2 YFSETQ. Trimming took 4 bases from V and 7 from J; bases not matched to a gene: 10. The length of the CDR3 is 15 residues.

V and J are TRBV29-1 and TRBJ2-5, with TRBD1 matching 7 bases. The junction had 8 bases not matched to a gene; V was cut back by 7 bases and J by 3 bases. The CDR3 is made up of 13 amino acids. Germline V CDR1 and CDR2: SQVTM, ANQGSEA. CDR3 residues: CSGKRTGKETQYF. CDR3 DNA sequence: TGCAGCGGGAAACGGACAGGAAAAGAGACCCAGTACTTC.

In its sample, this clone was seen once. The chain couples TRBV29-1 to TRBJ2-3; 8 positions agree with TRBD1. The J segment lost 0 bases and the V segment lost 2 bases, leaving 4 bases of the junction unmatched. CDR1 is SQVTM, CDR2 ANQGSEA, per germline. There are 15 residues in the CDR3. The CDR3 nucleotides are TGCAGCGTTGAATCGGACAGGGAGAGCACAGATACGCAGTATTTT. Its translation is CSVESDRESTDTQYF.

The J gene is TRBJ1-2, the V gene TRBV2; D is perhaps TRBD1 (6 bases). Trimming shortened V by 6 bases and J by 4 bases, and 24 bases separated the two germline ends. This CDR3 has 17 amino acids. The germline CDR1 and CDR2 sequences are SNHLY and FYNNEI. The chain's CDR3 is CASSKRSQAGQIYGYTF. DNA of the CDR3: TGTGCCAGCAGCAAGCGATCTCAGGCCGGACAGATCTATGGCTACACCTTC.

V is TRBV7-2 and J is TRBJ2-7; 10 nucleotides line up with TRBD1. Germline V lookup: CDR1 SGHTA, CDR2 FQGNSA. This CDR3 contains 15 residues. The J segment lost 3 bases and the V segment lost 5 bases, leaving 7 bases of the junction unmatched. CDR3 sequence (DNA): TGTGCCAGCAGCACCAGACAGGGGGCAAGCTACGAGCAGTACTTC. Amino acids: CASSTRQGASYEQYF.

The CDR3 region has the DNA TGTGCCACCGTAGGAGCAGGGCACACAAATACCAAAAACATTCAGTACTTC. This gives the protein CATVGAGHTNTKNIQYF. The chain combines TRBV7-9 with TRBJ2-4, with D possibly TRBD1 on 5 matching bases. Between the trimmed V and J ends, which lost 10 bases and 2 bases, there was a span of 24 bases. There are 17 residues in the CDR3. Germline V gives CDR1 SEHNR, CDR2 FQNEAQ (reference sequence).

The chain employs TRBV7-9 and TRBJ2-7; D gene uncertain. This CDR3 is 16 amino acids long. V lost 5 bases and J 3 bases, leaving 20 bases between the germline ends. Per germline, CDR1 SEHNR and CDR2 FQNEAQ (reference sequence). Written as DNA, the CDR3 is TGTGCCAGCAGCCTTGTGACCTCTACTCGAGGCTACGAGCAGTACTTC. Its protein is CASSLVTSTRGYEQYF.